The T cell receptor beta chain described here comes from a study of control samples from healthy donors and cancer patients. Generated by immunoSEQ multiplex PCR, the TCRdb table keeps only in-frame clones and is missing some. The repertoire holds 63,000 or so clones, roughly nine tenths seen once, with approximately 5.1% in the top ten. The specimen was PBMCs. The receptor comes from a man between 60 and 75 years old with colorectal cancer.

The CDR3 reads CASSSQRGRNEQFF. CDR3 nucleotide sequence: TGTGCCAGTAGTTCCCAGCGGGGAAGAAATGAGCAGTTCTTC. This rearrangement joins TRBV19 to TRBJ2-1; 7 nucleotides agree with TRBD2. Germline V gives CDR1 LNHDA, CDR2 SQIVND (reference sequence). V lost 5 bases and J lost 7; bases outside the gene matches: 8. The length of the CDR3 is 14 residues.